A selection of T cell receptor beta chains follows, all from one sample in a study of blood T cells in healthy people across ages. Each CDR3 protein gets one entry after TCRdb re-called the 5' RACE reads with MiXCR. Of around 800,000 distinct CDR3 sequences detected, less than 60% appear once; the ten largest clones hold 18%. The sequencing input was blood. The source is an elderly man in good health. Both conserved end residues are part of each CDR3. The order of the fields is V gene, D gene, clone size, J gene, CDR3 DNA, CDR3 protein. The D gene is left open where the match is weak. Where a row states a size, it is once, few, many or the class of an expanded clone; other rows omit it.

TRBV5-1,.,.,TRBJ1-6,TGCGCCAGCAGCTTGACAGTAAATTCACCCCTCCACTTT,CASSLTVNSPLHF
TRBV20-1,TRBD1,few,TRBJ2-4,TGCAGTGTGCCGGGACAGGGGCAAAACATTCAGTACTTC,CSVPGQGQNIQYF
TRBV5-1,TRBD1,.,TRBJ2-2,TGCGCCAGCAGCTTTTACAGGGGGCAGAGCACCGGGGAGCTGTTTTTT,CASSFYRGQSTGELFF
TRBV6-2/TRBV6-3,.,.,TRBJ2-7,TGTGCCAGCAGCGGACAAGCCGACTACGAGCAGTACTTC,CASSGQADYEQYF
TRBV12-3/TRBV12-4,.,few,TRBJ1-2,TGTGCCAGCAGTTTGGAAGAAAACTATGGCTACACCTTC,CASSLEENYGYTF
TRBV20-1,TRBD2,.,TRBJ2-5,TGCAGTGCCCTGGGACTAGAGGCCCAAGAGACCCAGTACTTC,CSALGLEAQETQYF
TRBV28,.,few,TRBJ1-1,TGTGCCAGCAGTTTCCCGACGACAGACATGAACACTGAAGCTTTCTTT,CASSFPTTDMNTEAFF
TRBV5-6,.,.,TRBJ1-2,TGTGCCAGCACCCCCGGACGGAATAACTATGGCTACACCTTC,CASTPGRNNYGYTF
TRBV10-3,TRBD2,.,TRBJ2-2,TGTGCCTACGCTAGCGGCAAGAACACCGGGGAGCTGTTTTTT,CAYASGKNTGELFF
TRBV29-1,.,.,TRBJ2-1,TGCAGCGTTGAAGATCAGTGGAAGAGCAATGAGCAGTTCTTC,CSVEDQWKSNEQFF
TRBV7-8,TRBD2,once,TRBJ2-1,TGTGCCAGCAGCTTAAAACCGGGACTAGCGGCCAACAATGAGCAGTTCTTC,CASSLKPGLAANNEQFF
TRBV10-3,.,many,TRBJ2-5,TGTGCCATCAGTGTTGGGTCTGAGACCCAGTACTTC,CAISVGSETQYF
TRBV9,.,.,TRBJ2-7,TGTGCCAGCAGCGTAGATGGCGGAACCATCTACGAGCAGTACTTC,CASSVDGGTIYEQYF
TRBV20-1,.,.,TRBJ2-7,TGCAGTGCTAGAACTAGGGGGACCTACGAGCAGTACTTC,CSARTRGTYEQYF
TRBV5-4,TRBD1,.,TRBJ2-5,TGTGCCACCAAGGGACAGTCCAAAGAGACCCAGTACTTC,CATKGQSKETQYF
TRBV20-1,TRBD2,.,TRBJ2-5,TGCAGTGCTAGAGATGCGGGGGGGATTCAAGAGACCCAGTACTTC,CSARDAGGIQETQYF